These T cell receptor beta chains were read from a single sample in a study of post-analysis software for immune sequencing data. TCRdb called the PCR reads again in MiXCR, with one record for every CDR3 protein. This repertoire shows 700,000 to 800,000 distinct CDR3 sequences, 30% found once; its top ten account for around 0.55%. The sample comprised blood. The source is a girl aged 10-17 years with multiple sclerosis. Both conserved end residues are part of each CDR3. D genes are given only for firm matches. A row's size may be missing; if present it is once, few, many or a size class.

size	V	D	J	CDR3	DNA
few	TRBV11-2	NA	TRBJ1-1	CASSTGKPTEAFF	TGTGCCAGCAGTACTGGCAAGCCAACTGAAGCTTTCTTT
few	TRBV6-5	NA	TRBJ1-5	CASSRVFGLSNQPQHF	TGTGCCAGCAGCCGCGTATTCGGTCTGAGCAATCAGCCCCAGCATTTT
many	TRBV28	NA	TRBJ2-1	CASSLRQWNLNEQFF	TGTGCCAGCAGTTTGAGACAGTGGAATCTCAATGAGCAGTTCTTC
NA	TRBV7-2	NA	TRBJ2-3	CASSFTGIDSPTDTQYF	TGTGCCAGCAGCTTCACCGGAATCGACAGCCCCACAGATACGCAGTATTTT
NA	TRBV27	TRBD1	TRBJ1-2	CASSLERPRGQAASGGYTF	TGTGCCAGCAGTTTAGAACGGCCCAGGGGACAGGCCGCTTCGGGTGGCTACACCTTC
NA	TRBV2	TRBD2	TRBJ2-1	CASTAGGEQFF	TGTGCCAGCACCGCGGGAGGGGAGCAGTTCTTC
many	TRBV9	NA	TRBJ2-3	CASSPGGGGPTDTQYF	TGTGCCAGCAGCCCAGGAGGCGGGGGCCCCACAGATACGCAGTATTTT
few	TRBV7-9	TRBD2	TRBJ2-1	CASSLGPLAGAGNEQFF	TGTGCCAGCAGCTTAGGCCCGCTAGCGGGAGCCGGGAATGAGCAGTTCTTC
NA	TRBV12-3/TRBV12-4	TRBD1	TRBJ2-7	CASSLKTGEVYEQYF	TGTGCCAGCAGTCTCAAGACAGGGGAGGTCTACGAGCAGTACTTC
few	TRBV20-1	TRBD2	TRBJ2-5	CSVRREGRKTQYF	TGCAGTGTACGGCGGGAGGGCCGCAAGACCCAGTACTTC
few	TRBV5-1	NA	TRBJ2-5	CASSLDGTIYSQYF	TGCGCCAGCAGCTTGGACGGGACGATCTATTCCCAGTACTTC
NA	TRBV6-6	NA	TRBJ1-2	CASSFEAGGDYGYTF	TGTGCCAGCAGTTTTGAAGCCGGGGGCGACTATGGCTACACCTTC
few	TRBV12-3/TRBV12-4	NA	TRBJ1-1	CASILRNTEAFF	TGTGCCAGCATCCTAAGGAACACTGAAGCTTTCTTT
NA	TRBV10-3	TRBD1	TRBJ1-6	CATSTGQGGPSPLHF	TGTGCCACGTCAACCGGACAGGGGGGACCCTCACCCCTCCACTTT
NA	TRBV5-1	TRBD2	TRBJ2-1	CASGSGTTWRNEQFF	TGCGCCAGCGGGAGTGGGACTACATGGAGGAATGAGCAGTTCTTC
NA	TRBV11-3	NA	TRBJ2-3	CASSSGTSAEDTRYF	TGTGCCAGCAGCTCCGGGACTTCCGCCGAAGATACGCGGTATTTT
NA	TRBV10-3	TRBD1	TRBJ2-5	CAVAGTDGETQCF	TGTGCCGTCGCAGGGACAGATGGCGAGACCCAGTGCTTC
many	TRBV29-1	NA	TRBJ2-1	CSPADYNEQFF	TGCAGCCCTGCCGACTACAATGAGCAGTTCTTC
NA	TRBV27	TRBD1	TRBJ1-2	CARTPGGQGHYGYTF	TGTGCCAGAACCCCCGGCGGACAGGGCCACTATGGCTACACCTTC
few	TRBV5-5	TRBD2	TRBJ2-7	CASSLVLAGESQYF	TGTGCCAGCAGCTTGGTACTAGCGGGAGAGTCCCAGTACTTC
NA	TRBV7-2	TRBD2	TRBJ2-5	CASSLLRGGWETQYF	TGTGCCAGCAGCTTACTGCGGGGGGGCTGGGAGACCCAGTACTTC
few	TRBV20-1	TRBD2	TRBJ2-5	CSADPASGRPSGETQYF	TGCAGTGCCGACCCGGCTAGCGGGAGGCCCTCCGGGGAGACCCAGTACTTC
few	TRBV25-1	TRBD2	TRBJ2-3	CASSETSGSRVTDTQYF	TGTGCCAGCAGTGAGACTAGCGGGAGTCGTGTGACAGATACGCAGTATTTT
NA	TRBV11-2	NA	TRBJ2-5	CASSFYSPQETQYF	TGTGCCAGCAGCTTTTATAGTCCCCAAGAGACCCAGTACTTC
few	TRBV7-9	NA	TRBJ2-7	CASSYIPGGHEQYF	TGTGCCAGCAGCTATATACCGGGGGGCCACGAGCAGTACTTC
few	TRBV20-1	NA	TRBJ1-4	CSAFRFEKGEKLFF	TGCAGTGCTTTTAGATTCGAAAAAGGAGAAAAACTGTTTTTT
NA	TRBV2	NA	TRBJ1-2	CASSQTLGYTF	TGTGCCAGCAGTCAAACTTTGGGCTACACCTTC
NA	TRBV9	NA	TRBJ1-2	CASSVEGYYGYTF	TGTGCCAGCAGCGTAGAGGGTTACTATGGCTACACCTTC
NA	TRBV2	NA	TRBJ2-2	CARKNTGELFF	TGTGCCAGAAAGAACACCGGGGAGCTGTTTTTT
few	TRBV7-2	NA	TRBJ2-5	CASSPLGASRETQYF	TGTGCCAGCAGCCCATTAGGGGCGTCACGGGAGACCCAGTACTTC
NA	TRBV20-1	NA	TRBJ2-1	CGARDLGWPYNEQFF	TGCGGTGCTAGAGATCTTGGGTGGCCCTACAATGAGCAGTTCTTC
few	TRBV7-9	TRBD2	TRBJ2-1	CASSLTSGTQFF	TGTGCCAGCAGCTTAACTAGCGGGACGCAGTTCTTC